Sequencing of this TCR beta chain was carried out in a study of response to subunit inactivated influenza vaccine. Findings of the study overall: Authors suggested few new T cells are recruited by each seasonal influenza vaccination.

This clonotype turned up a few times. What it recognizes is unknown. TCRdb redid the calling of the RT-PCR reads with MiXCR, one entry per CDR3 protein. Here the sample spans hundreds of thousands of distinct CDR3 sequences, about 10% being singletons. The CDR3 is 14 residues long. The V gene lost 0 bases and the J gene lost 3 bases, with 10 bases spanning the gap. Germline V CDR1 and CDR2: SGHRS, YFSETQ. The genes are TRBV5-1 and TRBJ2-7; D is unclear. This material consisted of PBMCs from blood, taken on the day of vaccination. The receptor comes from a man in his fifties who received an inactivated influenza vaccine. DNA for the CDR3: TGCGCCAGCAGCTTGGTAGGGTCAGACTACGAGCAGTACTTC. Translated, it gives CASSLVGSDYEQYF. Together with reference TRBV5-1 and TRBJ2-7, the CDR3 gives the full variable domain: KAGVTQTPRYLIKTRGQQVTLSCSPISGHRSVSWYQQTPGQGLQFLFEYFSETQRNKGNFPGRFSGRQFSNSRSEMNVSTLELGDSALYLCASSLVGSDYEQYFGPGTRLTVT.